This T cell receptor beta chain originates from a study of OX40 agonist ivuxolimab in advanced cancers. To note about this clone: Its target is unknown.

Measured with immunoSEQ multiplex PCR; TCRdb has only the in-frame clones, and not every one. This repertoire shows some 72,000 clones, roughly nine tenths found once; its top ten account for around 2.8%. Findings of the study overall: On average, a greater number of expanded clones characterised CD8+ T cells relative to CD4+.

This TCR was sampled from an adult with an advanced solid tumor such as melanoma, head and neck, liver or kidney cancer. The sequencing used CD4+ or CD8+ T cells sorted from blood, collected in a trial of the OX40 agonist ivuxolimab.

Written as DNA, the CDR3 is TGTGCCTGGAGTGTCGTCCTTGAAAAACTGTTTTTT. This encodes CAWSVVLEKLFF. This sequence joins TRBV30 and TRBJ1-4; D gene ambiguous. This CDR3 region has 12 residues. V lost 0 bases to trimming and J lost 7 bases, with 6 bases between them. The germline V gene encodes CDR1 GTSNPN and CDR2 SVGIG (reference sequence). Filled out from reference TRBV30 and TRBJ1-4, the complete variable domain reads SQTIHQWPATLVQPVGSPLSLECTVEGTSNPNLYWYRQAAGRGLQLLFYSVGIGQISSEVPQNLSASRPQDRQFILSSKKLLLSDSGFYLCAWSVVLEKLFFGSGTQLSVL.